These 13 T cell receptor beta chains were sequenced from one sample in a study of T cells after yellow fever vaccination. Using its own MiXCR run on the 5' RACE reads, TCRdb lists one record per CDR3 protein. Found here are roughly 300,000 distinct CDR3 sequences, roughly 6.8% of them singletons; the top ten hold around 17%. The source material was PBMCs, sampled around 45 days after the first yellow fever vaccination. These receptors were taken from a man between 18 and 35 years old who received the YFV17D yellow fever vaccine.

This clonotype was detected many times. The J gene is TRBJ1-2, the V gene TRBV5-1; no reliable D call. This CDR3 contains 16 residues. Deletions cut 1 base from V and 4 bases from J, with 17 bases between. From germline, CDR1 is SGHRS and CDR2 YFSETQ. The CDR3 loop reads CASSLNTERNLYGYTF. CDR3 nucleotides: TGCGCCAGCAGCTTGAACACGGAACGAAACCTCTATGGCTACACCTTC.

This clonotype occurred once. A much larger clone is a single base away; this may be a read error. This chain joins TRBV5-1 and TRBJ2-1; D unresolved. The germline V and J ends were trimmed by 6 bases and 5 bases, with 15 bases remaining between them. This CDR3 contains 14 residues. The germline V gene encodes CDR1 SGHRS and CDR2 YFSETQ. The CDR3 region is CASNHPEPNNEQFF. Here the CDR3 DNA reads TGCGCCAGCAACCACCCCGAACCCAACAATGAGCAGTTCTTC.

J is TRBJ1-5 and V is TRBV20-1, with TRBD1 as a possible D gene (6 bases). V gave up 6 bases and J gave up 4 bases, with 13 bases separating them. CDR1 DFQATT and CDR2 SNEGSKA come from the germline V gene (reference sequence). This CDR3 spans 13 amino acids. DNA for the CDR3: TGCAGTGCGGACCGGGACAAAAATCAGCCCCAGCATTTT. Its protein is CSADRDKNQPQHF.

This clonotype was seen repeatedly, ten times or more. J is TRBJ1-3 and V is TRBV10-3, with 8 bases that match TRBD1. J lost 0 bases, V lost 5 bases, and 6 bases had no gene match. The CDR3 runs 16 residues. CDR1 and CDR2 from the germline V gene are ENHRY and SYGVKD. CDR3 in amino acids: CAISPGQGSSGNTIYF. CDR3 DNA sequence: TGTGCCATCAGTCCCGGACAGGGATCCTCTGGAAACACCATATATTTT.

This clonotype has a handful of counts. V and J are TRBV7-2 and TRBJ1-5; D is undetermined. This CDR3 is built from 14 residues. CDR1 SGHTA and CDR2 FQGNSA come from the germline V gene. Trimming took off 5 bases at V and 2 bases at J, with 10 bases between the two ends. The CDR3 protein is CASSEHPGNQPQHF. In nucleotides, the CDR3 is TGTGCCAGCAGCGAACACCCGGGCAATCAGCCCCAGCATTTT.

As DNA, the CDR3 is TGTGCCAGCAGTTCCGCTTTCAATGAGCAGTTCTTC. Amino acid sequence: CASSSAFNEQFF. The chain couples TRBV11-2 to TRBJ2-1; no clear D. This CDR3 is built from 12 residues. In germline, CDR1 is SGHAT, CDR2 FQNNGV. Trimming removed 6 bases at V and 6 bases at J, with 9 bases between.

V and J are TRBV6-5 and TRBJ1-5, with D perhaps matching TRBD1 (6 bases). Deletions cut 8 bases from V and 9 bases from J, with 20 bases between. Germline V lookup: CDR1 MNHEY, CDR2 SVGAGI. The CDR3 contains 14 residues. DNA for the CDR3: TGTGCCAGCGGTTTCGGGCAGGGGTTTTCGCCCCAGCATTTT. It specifies CASGFGQGFSPQHF.

This clonotype showed up just a few times. DNA of the CDR3: TGTGCCAGCAGCCAAGATCGGGGGGCACGGGTTAGAGGCGAGCAGTACTTC. The encoded protein is CASSQDRGARVRGEQYF. This rearrangement joins TRBV4-2 to TRBJ2-7; D possibly corresponds to TRBD2 (7 bases). Germline-derived CDR1 and CDR2 are LGHNA and YNFKEQ. This CDR3 spans 17 amino acids. V lost 0 bases, J lost 6 bases, and 21 bases lay in between.

This clonotype was recorded many times. The CDR3 loop is CASTLAGTETQYF. The CDR3, as DNA: TGTGCCAGCACCCTCGCCGGTACTGAGACCCAGTACTTC. The V and J genes are TRBV6-1 and TRBJ2-5; D unclear. This CDR3 spans 13 amino acids. V lost 7 bases and J 5 bases, leaving 14 bases between the germline ends. Germline CDR1 reads MNHNS; CDR2 reads SASEGT.

In its sample, this clonotype was seen a few times. V is TRBV13 and J is TRBJ2-1; 7 nucleotides align to TRBD1. The CDR3 has 14 residues. The trim removed 6 bases at V and 4 bases at J, leaving 6 bases unmatched. The V gene's germline CDR1 is PRHDT and CDR2 FYEKMQ (reference sequence). The CDR3 DNA reads TGTGCCAGCAGAGGACAGGCGAGATACAATGAGCAGTTCTTC. Its protein is CASRGQARYNEQFF.

This clonotype has ten or more counts. The chain links TRBV11-2 to TRBJ2-5; perhaps TRBD1 as D (6 bases). With 4 bases removed from V and 7 bases from J, the gap between germline ends came to 16 bases. CDR3 length equals 14 residues. Germline lookup yields CDR1 SGHAT and CDR2 FQNNGV. CDR3 amino acids: CASSSLQGTGTQYF. In DNA form, the CDR3 reads TGTGCCAGCAGCTCTCTTCAGGGGACGGGGACCCAGTACTTC.

This clonotype was counted many times. The chain is built from TRBV5-4 and TRBJ2-7; the match to TRBD1 covers 8 bases. The CDR3 sequence is 15 residues long. CDR1 and CDR2 (germline): SGHNT, YYREEE (reference sequence). V dropped 2 bases and J dropped 0; count of bases not matched to a gene: 4. CDR3 in DNA: TGTGCCAGCAGCTTCGGACAGGGAATCTCCTACGAGCAGTACTTC. Translating gives CASSFGQGISYEQYF.

This clonotype was seen a few times. The chain carries TRBV7-9 and TRBJ1-1, with 8 bases lining up with TRBD1. Germline V gene data show CDR1 as SEHNR and CDR2 as FQNEAQ (reference sequence). The CDR3 is 17 residues long. V gave up 1 base and J gave up 11 bases; unmatched junction bases: 18. The CDR3 loop reads CASSLDLSGGRRNGAFF. The CDR3 DNA reads TGTGCCAGCAGCTTAGACCTGTCAGGGGGCCGAAGAAACGGCGCTTTCTTT. The full variable domain, with the rest looked up from reference TRBV7-9 and TRBJ1-1, is DTGVSQNPRHKITKRGQNVTFRCDPISEHNRLYWYRQTLGQGPEFLTYFQNEAQLEKSRLLSDRFSAERPKGSFSTLEIQRTEQGDSAMYLCASSLDLSGGRRNGAFFGQGTRLTVV.